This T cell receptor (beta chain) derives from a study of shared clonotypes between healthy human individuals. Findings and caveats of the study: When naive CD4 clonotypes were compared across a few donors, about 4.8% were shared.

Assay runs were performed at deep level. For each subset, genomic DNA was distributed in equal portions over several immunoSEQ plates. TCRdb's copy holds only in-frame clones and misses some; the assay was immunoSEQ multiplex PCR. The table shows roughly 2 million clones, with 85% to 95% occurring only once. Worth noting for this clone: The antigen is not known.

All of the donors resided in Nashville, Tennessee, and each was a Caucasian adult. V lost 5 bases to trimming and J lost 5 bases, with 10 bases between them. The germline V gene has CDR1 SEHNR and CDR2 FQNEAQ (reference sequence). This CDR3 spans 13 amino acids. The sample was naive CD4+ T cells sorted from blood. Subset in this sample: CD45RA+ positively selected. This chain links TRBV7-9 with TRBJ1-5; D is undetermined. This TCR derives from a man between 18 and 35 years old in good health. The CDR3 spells CASSEGDYQPQHF. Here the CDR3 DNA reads TGTGCCAGCAGCGAAGGCGATTATCAGCCCCAGCATTTT.